The rows below give T cell receptor beta chains drawn from one sample of a study of blood T cell repertoires in COVID-19. This table comes from immunoSEQ multiplex PCR, and its TCRdb copy is limited to in-frame clones, with some not included. The sample consists of more than 200,000 clones, around 86% of them appearing once. The sequencing input was peripheral blood. The receptors derive from a man aged 45-60 years with COVID-19, enrolled during active disease. The CDR3 runs from the conserved cysteine through the conserved F or W. The D gene is left open where the match is weak. The size entry is marked missing in some rows and otherwise reads once, few, many or a size class.

TRBV3-1/TRBV3-2,TRBJ2-1,.,TRBD2,CASSQDLVAGYNEQFF,TGTGCCAGCAGCCAAGATTTGGTAGCGGGATACAATGAGCAGTTCTTC
TRBV21-1,TRBJ2-7,.,.,CASSKEQRYEQYF,TGTGCCAGCAGCAAAGAACAGAGATACGAGCAGTACTTC
TRBV14,TRBJ1-1,.,.,CASSQDYRVGQPNTEAFF,TGTGCCAGCAGCCAAGACTATCGGGTAGGACAGCCGAACACTGAAGCTTTCTTT
TRBV7-9,TRBJ2-3,once,.,CASSLAASSDTQYF,TGTGCCAGCAGCTTAGCAGCTAGCTCAGATACGCAGTATTTT
TRBV27,TRBJ2-2,few,TRBD2,CASSFQAGGGNTGELFF,TGTGCCAGCAGTTTTCAAGCGGGGGGTGGTAACACCGGGGAGCTGTTTTTT
TRBV9,TRBJ2-2,.,.,CASSPRGPGELFF,TGTGCCAGCAGCCCTCGAGGCCCCGGGGAGCTGTTTTTT
TRBV6-2/TRBV6-3,TRBJ2-3,.,.,CASSRQASDTQYF,TGTGCCAGCAGCCGACAGGCGTCAGATACGCAGTATTTT
TRBV11-1,TRBJ1-1,.,.,CASRSGFDTEAFF,TGTGCCAGCAGATCAGGGTTCGACACTGAAGCTTTCTTT
TRBV2,TRBJ2-7,once,.,CASQTGRGTYEQYF,TGTGCCAGCCAGACAGGCCGGGGAACCTACGAGCAGTACTTC
TRBV5-6,TRBJ2-2,.,TRBD1,CASSLAGTGFTGELFF,TGTGCCAGCAGTTTAGCCGGGACAGGGTTCACCGGGGAGCTGTTTTTT
TRBV10-1,TRBJ2-1,once,TRBD1,CASSGQGVNEQFF,TGCGCCAGCTCGGGACAGGGGGTTAATGAGCAGTTCTTC
TRBV3-1/TRBV3-2,TRBJ1-6,.,.,CASSQDGGNSPLHF,TGTGCCAGCAGCCAAGACGGCGGAAATTCACCCCTCCACTTT
TRBV12-3/TRBV12-4,TRBJ2-7,few,.,CASSLGGTYEQYF,TGTGCCAGCAGTTTAGGCGGGACCTACGAGCAGTACTTC
TRBV19,TRBJ1-4,.,TRBD1,CASSTAGTGGEKLFF,TGTGCCAGTAGTACTGCCGGGACAGGAGGTGAAAAACTGTTTTTT
TRBV5-1,TRBJ2-7,.,TRBD1,CASSSTLSGTGAEQYF,TGCGCCAGCAGCAGCACCCTTTCCGGGACAGGGGCCGAGCAGTACTTC
TRBV6-4,TRBJ2-3,.,TRBD1,CASSRRDRGGDTQYF,TGTGCCAGCAGTCGGCGGGACAGGGGAGGGGATACGCAGTATTTT
TRBV14,TRBJ2-7,.,TRBD1,CASSPGQGVVEQYF,TGTGCCAGCAGCCCGGGACAGGGTGTTGTCGAGCAGTACTTC
TRBV7-9,TRBJ1-4,.,.,CASSLALSRGLFF,TGTGCCAGCAGCTTAGCGCTTTCACGGGGACTGTTTTTT
TRBV27,TRBJ1-4,few,TRBD1,CASGRDSNEKLFF,TGTGCCAGCGGCCGGGACAGTAATGAAAAACTGTTTTTT
TRBV18,TRBJ1-3,.,.,CASSRSSSGNTIYF,TGTGCCAGCTCACGGTCTAGCTCTGGAAACACCATATATTTT
TRBV10-3,TRBJ2-3,once,.,CAIGETGRGSTDTQYF,TGTGCCATCGGGGAAACAGGGAGGGGTAGCACAGATACGCAGTATTTT
TRBV5-1,TRBJ2-7,.,.,CASSLGQAGSSYEQYF,TGCGCCAGCAGCTTGGGTCAAGCGGGCAGCTCCTACGAGCAGTACTTC
TRBV5-5,TRBJ1-1,.,.,CASSTQPGFTEAFF,TGTGCCAGCAGCACTCAACCAGGGTTCACTGAAGCTTTCTTT
TRBV6-6,TRBJ1-1,.,TRBD1,CASRDPGQFTEAFF,TGTGCCAGCAGAGACCCGGGACAGTTCACTGAAGCTTTCTTT
TRBV7-6,TRBJ2-1,.,TRBD1,CASSPRGLHNEQFF,TGTGCCAGCAGCCCCAGGGGGCTCCACAATGAGCAGTTCTTC
TRBV14,TRBJ1-1,.,TRBD1,CASSQDGDRGSRAEAFF,TGTGCCAGCAGCCAAGATGGCGACAGGGGTTCGAGGGCTGAAGCTTTCTTT
TRBV6-5,TRBJ2-4,once,.,CASSYGQRKNIQYF,TGTGCCAGCAGTTACGGACAGCGAAAAAACATTCAGTACTTC
TRBV6-5,TRBJ1-2,.,.,CASSYSRRRINYGYTF,TGTGCCAGCAGTTACTCAAGACGGAGGATTAACTATGGCTACACCTTC
TRBV19,TRBJ2-3,.,TRBD2,CASSMEPGGAVDTQYF,TGTGCCAGTAGTATGGAACCCGGGGGGGCGGTAGATACGCAGTATTTT
TRBV4-2,TRBJ2-3,.,TRBD2,CASSQELAGGTDTQYF,TGTGCCAGCAGCCAAGAACTAGCGGGGGGCACAGATACGCAGTATTTT
TRBV15,TRBJ1-2,.,.,CATSIAVIDYGYTF,TGTGCCACCAGCATTGCAGTCATCGACTATGGCTACACCTTC
TRBV5-6,TRBJ2-7,.,TRBD1,CASSLDRDRGHEQYF,TGTGCCAGCAGCTTGGACCGGGACAGGGGTCACGAGCAGTACTTC
TRBV7-9,TRBJ1-2,.,TRBD1,CASSLATGTGSPYGYTF,TGTGCCAGCAGCTTAGCTACCGGGACAGGGTCCCCTTATGGCTACACCTTC
TRBV18,TRBJ1-2,.,.,CASSPDTNYGYTF,TGTGCCAGCTCACCCGACACTAACTATGGCTACACCTTC
TRBV7-2,TRBJ1-1,.,TRBD1,CASSNRDRVNTEAFF,TGTGCCAGCAGCAACCGGGACAGGGTGAACACTGAAGCTTTCTTT